This section outlines one T cell receptor beta chain sequence together with its context. Its antigen is currently unknown. This entry comes from a study of monozygotic twins with inflammatory bowel disease. The study, taken as a whole, reports: IBD patients carried less diverse TCRbeta repertoires (inverse Simpson) than healthy co-twins.

The CDR3 is 13 residues long. In germline, CDR1 is LNHDA, CDR2 SQIVND (reference sequence). PCR of TCRalpha and TCRbeta cDNA was nested, with two rounds of about 17 and 10 cycles. TCRdb reprocessed the 5' RACE reads, with one entry per CDR3 protein and no DNA. This sample contains under 150,000 distinct CDR3 sequences. V usage is TRBV19 and J usage is TRBJ1-5; checking the TCRdb D call of TRBD1 is not possible without DNA. The specimen was blood. The sequence was obtained from a human donor with ulcerative colitis or Crohn's disease, or a healthy co-twin of an affected twin (not recorded which). CDR3 protein: CASGTGGYQPQHF.